The 10 T cell receptor beta chains listed next were all sequenced from one sample in a study of T cells in women clearing cervical HPV infection. Sequenced by immunoSEQ multiplex PCR; TCRdb stores in-frame clones only, minus some. This table holds approximately 9,200 clones. Sample: blood buffy coat. These TCRs come from a woman between 18 and 75 years old with a cervical HPV16 infection that either progressed to CIN3+ or cleared (not recorded which).

Note on this clone: The read comes to an end 3 residues before the CDR3 does, leaving the germline J gene to fill in the end. V and J are TRBV5-1 and TRBJ1-1, with 9 bases that match TRBD1. Germline-derived CDR1 and CDR2 are SGHRS and YFSETQ. The length of the CDR3 is 15 residues. The CDR3 bases that were read are TGCGCCAGCAGCACCTTAGGGACAGGGCAATTTGGA. It encodes CASSTLGTGQFG. The whole CDR3 is CASSTLGTGQFGAFF.

As regards this clone: The sequenced fragment ends 3 residues before the CDR3 boundary, so the rest is inferred from the germline J gene. The chain links TRBV20-1 to TRBJ2-3, with 9 bases matching TRBD1. CDR1 DFQATT and CDR2 SNEGSKA come from the germline V gene (reference sequence). With 4 bases clipped from V and 3 bases from J, the junction kept 11 bases outside the gene matches. The CDR3 runs 16 residues. CDR3 DNA, as far as it was read: TGCAGTGCTAACGTCGGGACAGGGCCGGGAACAGATACG. This codes for CSANVGTGPGTDT. The complete CDR3 sequence is CSANVGTGPGTDTQYF.

Notes on this clone: The CDR3 end is not reached by the read, which stops 3 residues before it; the germline J gene fills it in. V gene TRBV6-1 combines with J gene TRBJ2-4; D call uncertain. Germline lookup yields CDR1 MNHNS and CDR2 SASEGT. The CDR3 has 12 amino acids. The CDR3 DNA, read in part, is TGTGCCAGCAGTGAAGCCCCTAGGCCT. Residues: CASSEAPRP. The full CDR3 reads CASSEAPRPQYF.

Turning to this clone: The read gets to within 3 residues of the CDR3 end, and the germline J gene fills in the rest. V usage is TRBV19 and J usage is TRBJ1-4, with D tentatively TRBD1 (5 bases). Germline V CDR1 and CDR2: LNHDA, SQIVND (reference sequence). There are 14 residues in the CDR3. V dropped 3 bases and J dropped 2 bases, with 7 bases sitting between them. The DNA read from the CDR3 is TGTGCCAGTAGTATGGGGCGGACTAATGAAAAA. It encodes CASSMGRTNEK. Given in full, the CDR3 is CASSMGRTNEKLFF.

As regards this clone: The CDR3 extends 3 residues past the end of the read, so its final part is completed from the germline J gene. The chain links TRBV7-2 to TRBJ1-6; D not certain. Germline CDR1 and CDR2: SGHTA and FQGNSA. This CDR3 region has 15 residues. Trimming removed 3 bases at V and 5 bases at J, with 11 bases between. The chain's CDR3 is CASSLSATNNSPLHF. The covered CDR3 bases are TGTGCCAGCAGCTTGAGTGCGACAAATAATTCACCC.

As concerns this clone: The read ends 3 residues shy of where the CDR3 ends; the end is completed using the germline J gene. The chain employs TRBV6-8 and TRBJ1-5; 7 bases line up with TRBD1. This CDR3 contains 17 residues. Germline values: CDR1 MNHGY, CDR2 SAAAGT. With 4 bases clipped from V and 3 bases from J, the junction kept 12 bases outside the gene matches. CDR3 sequence: CASSSPGGNSPNQPQHF. The sequenced CDR3 bases are TGTGCCAGCAGTTCCCCAGGGGGAAATTCCCCCAATCAGCCC.

This clone is medium-sized by frequency. The read ends 3 residues early relative to the CDR3; the germline J gene fills the gap. This rearrangement joins TRBV2 to TRBJ2-2; D perhaps matches TRBD1 (5 bases). Germline CDR1 reads SNHLY; CDR2 reads FYNNEI. CDR3 length: 11 residues. The V and J ends lost 7 bases and 5 bases respectively, with 5 bases between them. The CDR3 DNA, read in part, is TGTGCCAGCACAGGGACCGGGGAG. Its translation: CASTGTGE. The entire CDR3 protein is CASTGTGELFF.

In the case of this clone: The CDR3 goes on 3 residues after the read ends, and that part is filled in from the germline J gene. This chain links TRBV18 with TRBJ1-2; D remains unclear. Looked up from germline, CDR1 is KGHSH and CDR2 is LQKENI. The CDR3 spans 12 residues. CDR3 residues: CASSPQGNDYTF. The CDR3 DNA, read in part, is TGTGCCAGCTCACCACAGGGCAATGAC.

With regard to this clone: Coverage ceases 3 residues before the CDR3 finishes, and the germline J gene fills in the end. The rearrangement links TRBV20-1 to TRBJ2-3; D call uncertain. This CDR3 contains 14 residues. Trimming removed 0 bases at V and 4 bases at J, with 11 bases between. The germline V gene encodes CDR1 DFQATT and CDR2 SNEGSKA (reference sequence). The CDR3 protein is CSARDRLRADTQYF. Incomplete CDR3 DNA: TGCAGTGCTAGAGATCGTCTAAGGGCAGATACG.

Concerning this clone: The DNA ends 3 residues before the CDR3 does, and the rest of the CDR3 is filled in from the germline J gene. The chain combines TRBV29-1 with TRBJ1-1; maybe TRBD1 (6 bases). The V and J ends lost 4 bases and 5 bases respectively, with 20 bases between them. Per the germline V gene, CDR1 is SQVTM and CDR2 is ANQGSEA. The CDR3 runs to 15 residues. CDR3 protein: CSVGRGTSGSTEAFF. Incomplete CDR3 DNA: TGCAGCGTTGGTAGAGGGACAAGCGGCAGTACTGAA.